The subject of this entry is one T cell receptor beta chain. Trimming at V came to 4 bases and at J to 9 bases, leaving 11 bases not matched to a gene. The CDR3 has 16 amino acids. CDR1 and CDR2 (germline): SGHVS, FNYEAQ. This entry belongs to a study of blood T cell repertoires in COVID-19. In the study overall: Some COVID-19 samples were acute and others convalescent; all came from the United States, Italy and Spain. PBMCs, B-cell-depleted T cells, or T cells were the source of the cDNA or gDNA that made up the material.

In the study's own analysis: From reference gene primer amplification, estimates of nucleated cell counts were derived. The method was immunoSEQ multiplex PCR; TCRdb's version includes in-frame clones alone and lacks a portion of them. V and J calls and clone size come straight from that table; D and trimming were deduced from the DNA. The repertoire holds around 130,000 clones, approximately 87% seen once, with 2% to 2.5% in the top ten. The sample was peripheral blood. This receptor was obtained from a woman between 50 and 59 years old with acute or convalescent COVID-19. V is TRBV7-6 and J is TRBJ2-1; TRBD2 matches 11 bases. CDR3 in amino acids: CASSSGGSGGAGEQFF. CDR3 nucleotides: TGTGCCAGCAGCTCTGGAGGTAGCGGGGGGGCTGGTGAGCAGTTCTTC.